The T cell receptor beta chain under discussion was sequenced for a study of identifying expanded T cells in peripheral blood. Profiled with immunoSEQ multiplex PCR; TCRdb holds only in-frame clones, not every one. The sample lists approximately 58,000 clones, around four fifths seen once, with about a sixth in the top ten. During the collection period, no donor immune events like infections were recorded. This clone is a singleton in its sample. The antigen is unknown. Findings and caveats of the study: Clone count variance between roughly two-week samples rose with total template count. Over approximately two and four weeks, about 16 and 20 clones changed, versus roughly 1.1 between replicates.

The TCR was taken from a person aged 18 to 75 in good health. The sample consisted of blood.

The CDR3 bases are TGTGCCAGCAGCTTGGGACTAGCGGGAGGGTACAGCAATGAGCAGTTCTTC. Protein product: CASSLGLAGGYSNEQFF. The gene calls are TRBV7-2 and TRBJ2-1; the match to TRBD2 covers 16 bases. The junction had 5 bases not matched to a gene; V was cut back by 3 bases and J by 6 bases. Germline-derived CDR1 and CDR2 are SGHTA and FQGNSA. The CDR3 is 17 residues long.